These 25 T cell receptor beta chains were all obtained from the same sample, sequenced in a study of blood T cells in healthy people across ages. A second about 7 to 12 cycle PCR used barcoded and J-beta primers. TCRdb independently ran MiXCR on the 5' RACE reads; one entry per CDR3 protein. This table has 550,000 to 600,000 distinct CDR3 sequences, approximately 27% appearing once. The sequenced sample consisted of blood. These receptors all stem from an older woman in good health.

The rearrangement uses TRBV7-2 and TRBJ2-2; maybe TRBD1 (5 bases). Germline V gene sequence: CDR1 SGHTA, CDR2 FQGNSA. Trimming left V 3 bases short and J 6 bases short, with 14 bases between. The CDR3 extends over 15 amino acids. DNA for the CDR3: TGTGCCAGCAGCTTTATGGCAGGGTCCCCCGGGGAGCTGTTTTTT. Translated, it gives CASSFMAGSPGELFF.

This sequence joins TRBV7-9 and TRBJ2-3; D unclear. The CDR3 loop spans 11 amino acids. Per the germline V gene, CDR1 is SEHNR and CDR2 is FQNEAQ (reference sequence). Trimming removed 5 bases from V and 6 bases from J, with 6 bases in between. The CDR3 region has the DNA TGTGCCAGCAGCATAGGGGATACGCAGTATTTT. As protein: CASSIGDTQYF.

The V gene is TRBV11-3, the J gene TRBJ2-5; TRBD2 is a possible D gene (6 bases). The germline CDR1 and CDR2 sequences are SGHNT and YENEEA. The V end was cut by 5 bases, the J end by 4 bases, with 17 bases between. The CDR3 runs to 15 residues. The CDR3 reads CASSPNPFSGETQYF. The CDR3 DNA reads TGTGCCAGCAGCCCCAATCCCTTTAGCGGAGAGACCCAGTACTTC.

The chain uses TRBV5-1 and TRBJ2-1, with D unresolved. V lost 3 bases and J 0 bases, leaving 10 bases between the germline ends. This CDR3 comprises 15 residues. From germline, CDR1 is SGHRS and CDR2 YFSETQ. Here the CDR3 DNA reads TGCGCCAGCAGCTACGAAATGACCTCCTACAATGAGCAGTTCTTC. It is translated as CASSYEMTSYNEQFF.

The rearrangement joins TRBV4-3 to TRBJ2-5, with TRBD2 matching over 8 bases. Near its end, the DNA agrees better with TRBJ2-1, so the J call may be wrong. CDR1 and CDR2 from the germline V gene are LGHNA and YSLEER. There are 15 residues in the CDR3. CDR3 bases: TGCGCCAGCAGCCAAGTCTACCAACGCGGGGGGGAGCAGTTCTTC. It is translated as CASSQVYQRGGEQFF.

The table lists this clonotype with a few counts. The J gene is TRBJ2-5, the V gene TRBV5-1; 8 nucleotides agree with TRBD2. The DNA end is more similar to TRBJ2-1, so the J call may be wrong. The CDR3 contains 15 residues. Germline V gives CDR1 SGHRS, CDR2 YFSETQ. The CDR3 is CASSSGTSRIDEQFF. The CDR3 DNA sequence: TGCGCCAGCAGCTCCGGGACTAGTAGGATTGATGAGCAGTTCTTC.

This clonotype was observed a single time. J is TRBJ1-2 and V is TRBV19, with 7 bases that match TRBD1. Germline loops: CDR1 LNHDA, CDR2 SQIVND (reference sequence). The CDR3 covers 16 residues. Germline trimming cut 4 bases from V and 7 bases from J; bases unmatched to any gene: 15. The CDR3 spells CASSTRLTGLDSGYTF. CDR3 DNA sequence: TGTGCCAGTAGTACCCGCCTGACAGGGCTAGACTCTGGCTACACCTTC.

This clonotype has only a few counts. The genes are TRBV12-3 or TRBV12-4 and TRBJ2-6; D uncertain. Trimming took 5 bases from V and 1 from J, leaving 12 bases between them. This CDR3 comprises 16 residues. The CDR3 loop is CASSPGPESGANVLTF. The DNA of the CDR3 is TGTGCCAGCAGTCCCGGCCCCGAATCTGGGGCCAACGTCCTGACTTTC.

This clonotype has a handful of counts. The V and J genes are TRBV7-8 and TRBJ2-7, with 9 bases fitting TRBD1. The CDR3 is made up of 14 amino acids. Germline trimming cut 5 bases from V and 3 bases from J; bases unmatched to any gene: 5. CDR1 and CDR2 (germline): SGHVS, FQNEAQ. The CDR3 sequence is CASSRGQGNYEQYF. The DNA for the CDR3 is TGTGCCAGCAGCAGGGGACAGGGAAACTACGAGCAGTACTTC.

This clonotype was seen a handful of times. The rearrangement links TRBV9 to TRBJ1-4; D is undetermined. Trimming cost V 4 bases and J 4 bases, with 14 bases left between them. The V gene's germline CDR1 is SGDLS and CDR2 YYNGEE. This CDR3 region has 15 residues. This CDR3 is CASSPGQEINEKLFF. The CDR3 DNA follows: TGTGCCAGCAGCCCCGGGCAGGAGATTAATGAAAAACTGTTTTTT.

CDR3 region: CASSPHGLAGVETQYF. CDR3 coding DNA: TGTGCCAGCAGCCCGCATGGACTAGCGGGTGTCGAGACCCAGTACTTC. V usage is TRBV3-1 and J usage is TRBJ2-5; 11 bases are a match to TRBD2. The V gene's germline CDR1 is LGHDT and CDR2 YNNKEL (reference sequence). The CDR3 spans 16 residues. The junction had 9 bases not matched to a gene; V was cut back by 4 bases and J by 5 bases.

V gene TRBV29-1 combines with J gene TRBJ2-5; D perhaps matches TRBD2 (6 bases). V was cut by 4 bases and J by 2 bases, with 11 bases left in between. Germline CDR1 SQVTM, CDR2 ANQGSEA. This CDR3 is 13 amino acids long. DNA of the CDR3: TGCAGCGTTGCGAGGGCGGGACAAGAGACCCAGTACTTC. The encoded protein is CSVARAGQETQYF.

The J gene is TRBJ2-1, the V gene TRBV5-1; the match to TRBD2 covers 10 bases. The CDR3 has 15 amino acids. Germline values: CDR1 SGHRS, CDR2 YFSETQ. V was clipped by 0 bases and J by 10 bases; unmatched bases: 7. CDR3 nucleotides: TGCGCCAGCAGCTTGGGTAGCGGGGGGCCAGAAGAGCAGTTCTTC. Translation gives CASSLGSGGPEEQFF.

The CDR3 spells CASRDRGGISYEQYF. The CDR3 nucleotides read TGTGCCAGCAGGGACAGGGGCGGAATCTCCTACGAGCAGTACTTC. The chain couples TRBV6-5 to TRBJ2-5; 9 nucleotides match TRBD1. TRBJ2-7 matches the DNA end more closely, so the J call is doubtful. Looked up from germline, CDR1 is MNHEY and CDR2 is SVGAGI. This CDR3 is built from 15 residues.

This clonotype was found a few times. The chain links TRBV6-5 to TRBJ1-5; D is unresolved. This CDR3 is 14 amino acids long. From germline, CDR1 is MNHEY and CDR2 SVGAGI. V lost 5 bases and J 4 bases, leaving 12 bases between the germline ends. In DNA form, the CDR3 reads TGTGCCAGCAGTCCCCTTAGTCGGAATCAGCCCCAGCATTTT. It codes for CASSPLSRNQPQHF.

This chain connects TRBV12-5 to TRBJ2-3, with a tentative D call TRBD2 (5 bases). CDR3 size: 12 residues. CDR1 and CDR2 (germline): LGHNT, FRNRAP. Trimming pared 1 base from V and 7 bases from J, leaving 6 bases between. CDR3 sequence: CASGLERYTQYF. CDR3 nucleotide sequence: TGTGCTAGTGGTTTGGAGCGGTATACGCAGTATTTT.

This clonotype was counted between two and nine times. V usage is TRBV7-2 and J usage is TRBJ2-5; tentative D call: TRBD2 (7 bases). The germline V gene has CDR1 SGHTA and CDR2 FQGNSA. This CDR3 has 16 residues. V was shortened by 1 base and J by 5 bases, with 17 bases between the two germline ends. CDR3 nucleotides: TGTGCCAGCAGCTTAGTAGTTGGGGGGGCCTGGGAGACCCAGTACTTC. The encoded protein is CASSLVVGGAWETQYF.

In this sample, this clonotype turned up a few times. The genes are TRBV4-3 and TRBJ2-3, with 7 bases aligning to TRBD1. V lost 1 base to trimming and J lost 4 bases; unmatched junction nucleotides: 5. Per germline, CDR1 LGHNA and CDR2 YSLEER. The CDR3 runs 15 residues. The CDR3 region has the DNA TGCGCCAGCAGCCAAGGGCAGGGGGTCTCAGATACGCAGTATTTT. Residues: CASSQGQGVSDTQYF.

The V gene is TRBV20-1, the J gene TRBJ2-1; D is perhaps TRBD1 or TRBD2 (5 bases each). The CDR3 extends over 14 amino acids. Germline V CDR1 and CDR2: DFQATT, SNEGSKA (reference sequence). Trimming took off 5 bases at V and 1 base at J, with 12 bases between the two ends. The CDR3 nucleotides read TGCAGTGCTCAACAAGGGGAGTCCTACAATGAGCAGTTCTTC. Encoded protein: CSAQQGESYNEQFF.

The chain employs TRBV20-1 and TRBJ2-7; no clear D gene. Trimming left V 4 bases short and J 0 bases short, with 13 bases between. Germline V gene data show CDR1 as DFQATT and CDR2 as SNEGSKA (reference sequence). The CDR3 totals 14 residues. The CDR3 nucleotides read TGCAGTGCTAAGCCGCCCTCGCCCTCCTACGAGCAGTACTTC. Amino acids: CSAKPPSPSYEQYF.

This clonotype turned up a few times. This chain uses TRBV9 with TRBJ2-7, with 8 bases fitting TRBD2. Matching the DNA end better, TRBJ2-1 makes the J call doubtful. The CDR3 contains 15 residues. Germline V lookup: CDR1 SGDLS, CDR2 YYNGEE. The CDR3 here is CASSPSGSLYNEQFF. The CDR3 coding sequence is TGTGCCAGCAGCCCTAGCGGGTCCCTCTACAATGAGCAGTTCTTC.

This clonotype was seen only a few times. This chain joins TRBV6-5 and TRBJ2-4; no clear D. Trimming pared 2 bases from V and 4 bases from J, leaving 6 bases between. The CDR3 is made up of 13 amino acids. The germline gives CDR1 MNHEY, CDR2 SVGAGI. CDR3 sequence reads: CASSYSRKNIQYF. DNA of the CDR3: TGTGCCAGCAGTTACAGCCGGAAAAACATTCAGTACTTC.

The chain links TRBV20-1 to TRBJ2-2; TRBD2 aligns across 8 bases. From germline, CDR1 is DFQATT and CDR2 SNEGSKA (reference sequence). The CDR3 is 17 residues long. The V segment lost 0 bases and the J segment 4 bases; nucleotides outside the gene matches: 10. CDR3 nucleotide sequence: TGCAGTGCTAGAGATTTACTAGTAGCGGGACCCACCGGGGAGCTGTTTTTT. Translation gives CSARDLLVAGPTGELFF.

This clonotype was observed a few times. The chain is built from TRBV5-1 and TRBJ2-5, with TRBD2 identical over 10 bases. The J call is uncertain, as TRBJ2-1 better fits the DNA end. CDR1 SGHRS and CDR2 YFSETQ come from the germline V gene. The CDR3 has 17 amino acids. In DNA, the CDR3 is TGCGCCAGCAGCTCGGAGCGGGGGGGCGGCGGAGACAATGAGCAGTTCTTC. This gives the protein CASSSERGGGGDNEQFF.

This clonotype came up a few times. J is TRBJ2-4 and V is TRBV27; 12 nucleotides match TRBD2. Trimming took 2 bases from V and 9 from J; bases not matched to a gene: 11. In germline, CDR1 is MNHEY, CDR2 SMNVEV (reference sequence). CDR3 length: 17 amino acids. CDR3: CASSLRGLAGGQSIQYF. CDR3 sequence (DNA): TGTGCCAGCAGTTTACGGGGCCTAGCGGGGGGGCAGAGCATTCAGTACTTC.